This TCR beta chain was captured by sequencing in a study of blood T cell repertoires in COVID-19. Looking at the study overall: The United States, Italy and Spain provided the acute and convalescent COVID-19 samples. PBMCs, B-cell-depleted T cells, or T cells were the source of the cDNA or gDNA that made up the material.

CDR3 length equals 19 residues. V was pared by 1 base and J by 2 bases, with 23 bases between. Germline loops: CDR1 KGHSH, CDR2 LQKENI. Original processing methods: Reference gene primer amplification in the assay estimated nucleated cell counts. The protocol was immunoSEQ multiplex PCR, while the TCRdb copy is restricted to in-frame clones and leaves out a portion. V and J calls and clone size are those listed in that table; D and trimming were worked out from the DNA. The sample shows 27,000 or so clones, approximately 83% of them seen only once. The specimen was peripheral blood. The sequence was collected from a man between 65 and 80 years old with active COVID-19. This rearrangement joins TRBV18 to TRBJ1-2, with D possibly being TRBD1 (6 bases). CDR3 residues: CASSPRGIQGQLLNYGYTF. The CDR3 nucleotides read TGTGCCAGCTCACCACGAGGAATACAGGGCCAACTACTAAACTATGGCTACACCTTC.